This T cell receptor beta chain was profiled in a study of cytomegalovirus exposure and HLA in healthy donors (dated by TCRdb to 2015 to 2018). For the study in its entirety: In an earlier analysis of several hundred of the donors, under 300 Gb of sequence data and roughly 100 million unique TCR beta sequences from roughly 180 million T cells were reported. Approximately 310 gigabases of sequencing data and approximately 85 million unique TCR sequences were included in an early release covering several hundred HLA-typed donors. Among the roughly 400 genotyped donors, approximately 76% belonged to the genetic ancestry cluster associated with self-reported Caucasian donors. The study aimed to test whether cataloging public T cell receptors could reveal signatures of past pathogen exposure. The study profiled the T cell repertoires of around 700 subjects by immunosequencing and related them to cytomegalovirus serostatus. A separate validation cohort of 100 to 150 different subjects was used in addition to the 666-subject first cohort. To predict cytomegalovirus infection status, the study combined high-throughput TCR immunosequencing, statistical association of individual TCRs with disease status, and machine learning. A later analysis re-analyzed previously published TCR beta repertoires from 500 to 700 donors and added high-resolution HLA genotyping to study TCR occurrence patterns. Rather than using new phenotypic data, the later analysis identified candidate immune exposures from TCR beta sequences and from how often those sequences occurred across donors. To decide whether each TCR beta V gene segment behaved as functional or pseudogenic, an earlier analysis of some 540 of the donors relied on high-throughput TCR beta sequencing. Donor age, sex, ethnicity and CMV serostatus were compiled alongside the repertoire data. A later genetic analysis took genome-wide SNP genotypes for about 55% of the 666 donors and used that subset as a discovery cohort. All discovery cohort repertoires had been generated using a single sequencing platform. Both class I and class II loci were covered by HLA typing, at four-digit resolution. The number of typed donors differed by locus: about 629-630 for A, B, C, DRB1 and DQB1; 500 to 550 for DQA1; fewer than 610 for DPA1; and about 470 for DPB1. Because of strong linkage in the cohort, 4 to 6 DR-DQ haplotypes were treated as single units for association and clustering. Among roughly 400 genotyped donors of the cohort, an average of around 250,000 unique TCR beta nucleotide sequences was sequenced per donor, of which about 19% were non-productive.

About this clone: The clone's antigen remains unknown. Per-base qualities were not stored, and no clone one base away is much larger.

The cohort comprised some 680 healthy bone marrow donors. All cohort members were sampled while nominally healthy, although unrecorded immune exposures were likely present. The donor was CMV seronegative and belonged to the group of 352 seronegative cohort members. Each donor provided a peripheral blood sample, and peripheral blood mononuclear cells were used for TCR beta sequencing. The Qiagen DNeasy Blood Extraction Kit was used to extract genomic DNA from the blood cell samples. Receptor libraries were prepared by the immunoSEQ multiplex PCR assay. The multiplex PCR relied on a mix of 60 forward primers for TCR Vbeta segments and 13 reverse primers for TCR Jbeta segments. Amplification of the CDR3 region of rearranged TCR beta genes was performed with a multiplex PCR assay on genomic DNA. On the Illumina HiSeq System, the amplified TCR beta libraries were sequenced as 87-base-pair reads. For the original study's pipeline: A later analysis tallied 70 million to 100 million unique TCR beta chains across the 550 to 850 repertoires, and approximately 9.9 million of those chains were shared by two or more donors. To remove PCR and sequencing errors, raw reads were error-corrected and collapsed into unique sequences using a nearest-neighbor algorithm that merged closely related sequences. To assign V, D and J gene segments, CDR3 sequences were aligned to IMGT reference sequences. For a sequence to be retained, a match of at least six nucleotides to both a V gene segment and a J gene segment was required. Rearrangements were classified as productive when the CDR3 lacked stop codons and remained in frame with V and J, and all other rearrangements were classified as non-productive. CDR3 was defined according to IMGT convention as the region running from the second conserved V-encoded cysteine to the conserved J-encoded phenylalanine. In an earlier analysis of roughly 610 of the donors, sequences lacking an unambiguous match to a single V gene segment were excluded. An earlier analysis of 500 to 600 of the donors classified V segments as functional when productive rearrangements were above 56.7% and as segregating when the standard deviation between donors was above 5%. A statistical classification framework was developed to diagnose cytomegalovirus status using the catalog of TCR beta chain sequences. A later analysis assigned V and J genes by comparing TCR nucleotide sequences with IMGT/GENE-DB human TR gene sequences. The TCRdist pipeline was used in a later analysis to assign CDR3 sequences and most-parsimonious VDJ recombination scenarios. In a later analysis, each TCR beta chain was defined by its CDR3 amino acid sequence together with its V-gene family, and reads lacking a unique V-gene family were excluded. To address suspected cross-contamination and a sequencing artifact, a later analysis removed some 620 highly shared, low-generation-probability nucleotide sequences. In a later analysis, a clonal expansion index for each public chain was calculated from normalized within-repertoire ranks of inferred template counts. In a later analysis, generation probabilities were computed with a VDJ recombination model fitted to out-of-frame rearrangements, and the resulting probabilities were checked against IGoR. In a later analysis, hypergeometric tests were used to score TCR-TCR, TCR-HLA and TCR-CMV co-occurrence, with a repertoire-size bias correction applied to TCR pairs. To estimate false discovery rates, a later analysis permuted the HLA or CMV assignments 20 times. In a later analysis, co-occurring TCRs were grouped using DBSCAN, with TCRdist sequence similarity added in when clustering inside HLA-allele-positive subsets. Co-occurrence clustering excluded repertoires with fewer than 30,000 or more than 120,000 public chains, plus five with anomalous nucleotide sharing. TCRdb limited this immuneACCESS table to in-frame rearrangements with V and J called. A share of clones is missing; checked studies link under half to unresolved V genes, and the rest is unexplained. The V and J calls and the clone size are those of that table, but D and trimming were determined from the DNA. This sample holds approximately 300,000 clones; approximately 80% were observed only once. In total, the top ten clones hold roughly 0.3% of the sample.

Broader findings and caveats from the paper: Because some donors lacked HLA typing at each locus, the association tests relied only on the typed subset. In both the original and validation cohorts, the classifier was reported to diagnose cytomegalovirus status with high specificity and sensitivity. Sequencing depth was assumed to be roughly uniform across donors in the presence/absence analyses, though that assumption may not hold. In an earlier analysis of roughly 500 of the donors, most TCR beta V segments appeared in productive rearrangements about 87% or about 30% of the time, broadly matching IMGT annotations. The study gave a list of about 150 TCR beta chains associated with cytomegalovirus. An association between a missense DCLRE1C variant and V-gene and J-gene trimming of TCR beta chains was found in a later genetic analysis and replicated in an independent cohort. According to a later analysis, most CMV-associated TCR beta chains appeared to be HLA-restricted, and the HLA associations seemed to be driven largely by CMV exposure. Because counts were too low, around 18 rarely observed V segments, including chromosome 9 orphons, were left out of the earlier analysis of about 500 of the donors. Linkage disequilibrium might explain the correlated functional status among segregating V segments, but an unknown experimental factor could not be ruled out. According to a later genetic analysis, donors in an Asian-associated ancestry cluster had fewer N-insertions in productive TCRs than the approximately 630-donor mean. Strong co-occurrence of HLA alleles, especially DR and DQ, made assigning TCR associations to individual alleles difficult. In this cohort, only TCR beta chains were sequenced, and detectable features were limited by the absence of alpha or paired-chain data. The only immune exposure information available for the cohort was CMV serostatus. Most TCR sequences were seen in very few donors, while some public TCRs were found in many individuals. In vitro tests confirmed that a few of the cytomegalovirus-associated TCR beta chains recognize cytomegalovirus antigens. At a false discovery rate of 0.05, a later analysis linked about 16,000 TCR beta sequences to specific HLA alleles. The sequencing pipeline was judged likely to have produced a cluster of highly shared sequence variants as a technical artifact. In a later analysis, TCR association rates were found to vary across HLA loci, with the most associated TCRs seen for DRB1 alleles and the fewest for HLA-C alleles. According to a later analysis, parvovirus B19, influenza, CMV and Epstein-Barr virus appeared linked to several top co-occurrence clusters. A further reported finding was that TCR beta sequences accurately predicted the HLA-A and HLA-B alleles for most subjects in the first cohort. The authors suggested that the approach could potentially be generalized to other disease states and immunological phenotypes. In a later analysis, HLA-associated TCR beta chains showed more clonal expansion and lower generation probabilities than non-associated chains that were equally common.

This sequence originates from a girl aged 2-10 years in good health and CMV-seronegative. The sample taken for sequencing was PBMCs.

The DNA sequence is as follows: TGTGCCAGCAGAGAAGCGGGAACACCGAACACTGAAGCTTTCTTT. It translates as CASREAGTPNTEAFF. This chain joins TRBV28 to TRBJ1-1, with the D gene uncertain. The CDR3 has 15 amino acids, counting the end cysteine and phenylalanine. The sequence is cut down to CDR3 DNA, 45 bases in frame from base 1. V loses 6 bases of germline sequence and J loses 1 base, and the interval between the two ends is 15 bases. The germline V gene specifies MDHEN as CDR1 and SYDVKM as CDR2.